This TCR beta chain was sequenced during a study of prognosis after radiotherapy for stage I lung cancer. Germline CDR1 and CDR2: SGHAT and FQNNGV. CDR3 length equals 18 residues. V lost 2 bases to trimming and J lost 5 bases; unmatched junction nucleotides: 11. This clonotype appeared many times. From genomic DNA, two-round multiplex PCR was used to amplify TCR beta CDR3. First-round PCR amplification was performed with primers specific to each TRBV and TRBJ gene. TCRdb redid the calling of the multiplex PCR reads with MiXCR, one entry per CDR3 protein. The table records roughly 25,000 distinct CDR3 sequences, 35% to 40% of them present only once.

The sample consisted of PBMCs, taken before or after stereotactic body radiation therapy (not recorded which). This sequence originates from a donor aged 50 or older with non-small cell lung cancer. This rearrangement joins TRBV11-2 to TRBJ2-2; 10 bases fit TRBD2. CDR3 sequence: CASSLPVGSGRRTGELFF. CDR3 DNA sequence: TGTGCCAGCAGCTTACCCGTGGGTAGCGGGAGGAGGACCGGGGAGCTGTTTTTT.